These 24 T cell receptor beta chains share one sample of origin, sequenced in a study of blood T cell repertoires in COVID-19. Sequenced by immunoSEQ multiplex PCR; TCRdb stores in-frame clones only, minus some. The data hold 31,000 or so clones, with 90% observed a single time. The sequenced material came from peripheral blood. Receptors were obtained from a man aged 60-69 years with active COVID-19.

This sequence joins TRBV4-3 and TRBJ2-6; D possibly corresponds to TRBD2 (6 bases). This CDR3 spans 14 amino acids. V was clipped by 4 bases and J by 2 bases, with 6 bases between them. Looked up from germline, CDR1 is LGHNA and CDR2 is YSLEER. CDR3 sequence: CASSRGAGANVLTF. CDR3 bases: TGCGCCAGCAGCCGCGGGGCTGGGGCCAACGTCCTGACTTTC.

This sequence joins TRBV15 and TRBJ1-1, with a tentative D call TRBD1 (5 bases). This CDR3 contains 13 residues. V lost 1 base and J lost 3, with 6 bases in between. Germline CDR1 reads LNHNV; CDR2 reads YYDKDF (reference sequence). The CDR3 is CATSRGQYTEAFF. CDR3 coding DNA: TGTGCCACCAGCAGAGGACAGTACACTGAAGCTTTCTTT. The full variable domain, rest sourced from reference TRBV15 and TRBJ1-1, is DAMVIQNPRYQVTQFGKPVTLSCSQTLNHNVMYWYQQKSSQAPKLLFHYYDKDFNNEADTPDNFQSRRPNTSFCFLDIRSPGLGDTAMYLCATSRGQYTEAFFGQGTRLTVV.

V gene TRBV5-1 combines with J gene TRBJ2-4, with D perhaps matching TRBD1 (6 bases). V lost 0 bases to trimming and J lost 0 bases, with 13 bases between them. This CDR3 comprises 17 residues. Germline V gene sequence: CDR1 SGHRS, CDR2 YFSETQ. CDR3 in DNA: TGCGCCAGCAGCTTGGAGGGGACAACCCTAGCCAAAAACATTCAGTACTTC. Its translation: CASSLEGTTLAKNIQYF.

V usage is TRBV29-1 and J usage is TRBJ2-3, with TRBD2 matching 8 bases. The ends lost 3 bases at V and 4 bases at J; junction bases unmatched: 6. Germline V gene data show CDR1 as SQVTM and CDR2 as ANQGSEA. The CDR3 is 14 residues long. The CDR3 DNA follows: TGCAGCGTTGAGAGTAGCGGGGATGCAGATACGCAGTATTTT. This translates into CSVESSGDADTQYF.

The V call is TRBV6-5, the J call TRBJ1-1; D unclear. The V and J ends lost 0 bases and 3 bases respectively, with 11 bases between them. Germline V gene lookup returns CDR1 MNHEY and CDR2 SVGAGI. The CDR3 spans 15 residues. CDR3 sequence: CASSYSISGDTEAFF. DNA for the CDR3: TGTGCCAGCAGTTACTCAATCTCGGGTGACACTGAAGCTTTCTTT.

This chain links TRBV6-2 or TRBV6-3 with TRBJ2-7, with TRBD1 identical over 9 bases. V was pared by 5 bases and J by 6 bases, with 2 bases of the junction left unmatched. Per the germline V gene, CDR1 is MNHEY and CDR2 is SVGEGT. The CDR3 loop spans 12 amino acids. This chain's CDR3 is CASSRTGAEQYF. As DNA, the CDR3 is TGTGCCAGCAGTCGGACAGGGGCCGAGCAGTACTTC.

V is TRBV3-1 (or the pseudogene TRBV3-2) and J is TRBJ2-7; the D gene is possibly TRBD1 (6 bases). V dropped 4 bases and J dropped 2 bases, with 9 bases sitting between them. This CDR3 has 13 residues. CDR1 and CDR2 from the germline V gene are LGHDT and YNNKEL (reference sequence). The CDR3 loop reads CASSPTGTYEQYF. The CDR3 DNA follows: TGTGCCAGCAGCCCAACAGGGACCTACGAGCAGTACTTC.

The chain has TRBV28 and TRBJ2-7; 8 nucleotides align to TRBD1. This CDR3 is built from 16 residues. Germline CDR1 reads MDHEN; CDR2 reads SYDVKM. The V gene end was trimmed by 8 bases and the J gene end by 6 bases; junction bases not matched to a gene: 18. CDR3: CASEVPKRTGLSEQYF. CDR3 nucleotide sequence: TGTGCCAGCGAGGTCCCCAAGAGGACAGGGCTTTCCGAGCAGTACTTC.

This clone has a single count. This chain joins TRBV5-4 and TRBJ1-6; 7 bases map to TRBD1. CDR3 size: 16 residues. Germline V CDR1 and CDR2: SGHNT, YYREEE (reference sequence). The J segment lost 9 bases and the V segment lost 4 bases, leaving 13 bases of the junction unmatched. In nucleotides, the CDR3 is TGTGCCAGCAGCCCCCGACAGGGAGGTATCGGTTCACCCCTCCACTTT. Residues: CASSPRQGGIGSPLHF.

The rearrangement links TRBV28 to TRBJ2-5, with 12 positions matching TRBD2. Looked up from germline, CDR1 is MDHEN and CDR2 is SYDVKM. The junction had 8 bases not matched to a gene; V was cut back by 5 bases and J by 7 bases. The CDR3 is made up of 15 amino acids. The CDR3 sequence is CASSRLAGALWTQYF. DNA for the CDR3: TGTGCCAGCAGTAGACTAGCGGGGGCCCTCTGGACCCAGTACTTC.

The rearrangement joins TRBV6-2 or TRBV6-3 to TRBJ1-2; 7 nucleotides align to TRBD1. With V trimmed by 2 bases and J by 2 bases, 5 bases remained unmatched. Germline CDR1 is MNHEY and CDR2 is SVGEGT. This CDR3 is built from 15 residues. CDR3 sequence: CASSYQGQLNYGYTF. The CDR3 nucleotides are TGTGCCAGCAGTTACCAGGGACAGTTGAACTATGGCTACACCTTC.

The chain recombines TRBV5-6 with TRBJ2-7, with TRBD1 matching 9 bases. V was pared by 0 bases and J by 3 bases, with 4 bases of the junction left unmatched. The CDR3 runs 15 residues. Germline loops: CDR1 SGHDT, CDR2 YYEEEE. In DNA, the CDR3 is TGTGCCAGCAGCTTGGGACAGGGGGGATTCTACGAGCAGTACTTC. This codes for CASSLGQGGFYEQYF.

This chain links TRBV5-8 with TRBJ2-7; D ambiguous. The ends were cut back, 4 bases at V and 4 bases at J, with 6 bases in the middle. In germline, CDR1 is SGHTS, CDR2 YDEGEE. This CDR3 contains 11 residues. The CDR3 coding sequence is TGTGCCAGCAGCACCGGTTACGAGCAGTACTTC. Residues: CASSTGYEQYF.

CDR3 nucleotides: TGTGCCAGCAGCTTAGGGGCGGCAGGGCCGGGTGAAGCTTTCTTT. It codes for CASSLGAAGPGEAFF. The genes are TRBV7-9 and TRBJ1-1, with D possibly being TRBD1 (5 bases). Germline CDR1 and CDR2: SEHNR and FQNEAQ (reference sequence). V lost 1 base to trimming and J lost 7 bases, with 16 bases between them. The CDR3 runs 15 residues.

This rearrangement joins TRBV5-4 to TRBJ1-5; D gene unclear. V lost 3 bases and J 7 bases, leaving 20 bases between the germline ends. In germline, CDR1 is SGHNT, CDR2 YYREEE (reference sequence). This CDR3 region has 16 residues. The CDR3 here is CASSWPTGGSGQPQHF. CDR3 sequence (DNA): TGTGCCAGCAGCTGGCCTACCGGCGGCTCCGGGCAGCCCCAGCATTTT.

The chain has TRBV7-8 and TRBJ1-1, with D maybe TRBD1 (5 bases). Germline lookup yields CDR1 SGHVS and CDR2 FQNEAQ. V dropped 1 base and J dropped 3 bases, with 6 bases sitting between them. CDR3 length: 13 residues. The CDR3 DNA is TGTGCCAGCAGCTTAGGGGGCGACACTGAAGCTTTCTTT. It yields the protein CASSLGGDTEAFF.

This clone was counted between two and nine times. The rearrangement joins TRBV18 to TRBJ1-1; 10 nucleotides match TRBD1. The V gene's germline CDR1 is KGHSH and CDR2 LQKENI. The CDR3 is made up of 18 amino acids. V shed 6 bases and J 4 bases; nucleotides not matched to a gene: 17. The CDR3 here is CASSPYTGTGDTGTEAFF. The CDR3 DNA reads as TGTGCCAGCTCGCCCTACACCGGGACAGGGGATACTGGCACTGAAGCTTTCTTT.

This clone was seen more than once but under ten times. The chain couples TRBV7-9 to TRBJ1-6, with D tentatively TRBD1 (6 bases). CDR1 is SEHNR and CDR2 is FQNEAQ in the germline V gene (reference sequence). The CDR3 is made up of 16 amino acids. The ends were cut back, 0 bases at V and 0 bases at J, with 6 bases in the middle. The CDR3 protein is CASSLADSSYNSPLHF. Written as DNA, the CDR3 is TGTGCCAGCAGCTTAGCGGACAGCTCCTATAATTCACCCCTCCACTTT.

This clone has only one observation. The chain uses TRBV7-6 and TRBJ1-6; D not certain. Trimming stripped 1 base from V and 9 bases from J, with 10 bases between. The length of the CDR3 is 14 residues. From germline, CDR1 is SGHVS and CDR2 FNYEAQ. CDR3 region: CASSLVAGSSPLHF. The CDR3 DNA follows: TGTGCCAGCAGCTTAGTGGCGGGGAGTTCACCCCTCCACTTT. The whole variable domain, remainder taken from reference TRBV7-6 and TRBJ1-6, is GAGVSQSPRYKVTKRGQDVALRCDPISGHVSLYWYRQALGQGPEFLTYFNYEAQQDKSGLPNDRFSAERPEGSISTLTIQRTEQRDSAMYRCASSLVAGSSPLHFGNGTRLTVT.

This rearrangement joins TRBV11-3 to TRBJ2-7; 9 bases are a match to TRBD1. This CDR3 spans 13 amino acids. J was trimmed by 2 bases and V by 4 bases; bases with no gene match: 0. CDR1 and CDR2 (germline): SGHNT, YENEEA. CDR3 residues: CASSYRGPYEQYF. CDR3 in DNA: TGTGCCAGCAGCTACAGGGGGCCCTACGAGCAGTACTTC.

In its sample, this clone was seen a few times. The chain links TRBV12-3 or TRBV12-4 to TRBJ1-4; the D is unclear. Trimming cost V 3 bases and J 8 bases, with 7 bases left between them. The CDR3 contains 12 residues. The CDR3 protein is CASSFDKEKLFF. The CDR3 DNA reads TGTGCCAGCAGTTTTGACAAAGAAAAACTGTTTTTT.

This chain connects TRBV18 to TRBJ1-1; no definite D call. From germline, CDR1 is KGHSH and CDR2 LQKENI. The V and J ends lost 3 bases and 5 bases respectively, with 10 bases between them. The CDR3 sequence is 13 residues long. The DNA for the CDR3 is TGTGCCAGCTCACCCGCATCGGAGACTGAAGCTTTCTTT. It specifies CASSPASETEAFF.

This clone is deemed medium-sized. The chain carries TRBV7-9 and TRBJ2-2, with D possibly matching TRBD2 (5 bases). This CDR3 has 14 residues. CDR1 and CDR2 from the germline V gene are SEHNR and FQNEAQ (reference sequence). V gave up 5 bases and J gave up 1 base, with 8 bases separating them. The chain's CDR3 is CASSRDLNTGELFF. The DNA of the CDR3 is TGTGCCAGCAGCCGGGATTTGAACACCGGGGAGCTGTTTTTT.

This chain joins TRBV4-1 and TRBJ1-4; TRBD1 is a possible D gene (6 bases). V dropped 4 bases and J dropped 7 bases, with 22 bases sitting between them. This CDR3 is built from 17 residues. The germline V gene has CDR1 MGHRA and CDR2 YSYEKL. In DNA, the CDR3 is TGCGCCAGCAGCCCGGAGGGAGTTCTAAGGGGGGGTGAAAAACTGTTTTTT. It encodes CASSPEGVLRGGEKLFF.